The next 12 T cell receptor beta chains were all read from a single sample in a study of circulating CD8 cells and anti-PD-1 response in melanoma. The QIAseq Immune Repertoire TCR panel built the libraries from roughly 15 ng of total RNA. TCRdb used MiXCR to reprocess the reads, holding one entry per CDR3 protein. The sample includes 800 or so distinct CDR3 sequences, almost 8% of them seen just once. Live CD3+CD8+TCRalphabeta+ cells were sorted into four subsets by PD-1 and/or TIGIT. Sequenced material: CD8+ T cells from PBMCs, taken at baseline or after one month of anti-PD-1 therapy (not recorded which). The receptors originated from a human donor with melanoma.

By share, this clonotype counts as medium-sized. The rearrangement joins TRBV29-1 to TRBJ1-2; D unresolved. The V and J ends lost 3 bases and 4 bases respectively, with 15 bases between them. The CDR3 has 14 residues. In germline, CDR1 is SQVTM, CDR2 ANQGSEA. CDR3: CSVERVDLFYGYTF. The CDR3 DNA follows: TGCAGCGTTGAGAGGGTCGACCTTTTCTATGGCTACACCTTC. Drawing the rest from reference TRBV29-1 and TRBJ1-2, the complete variable domain is SAVISQKPSRDICQRGTSLTIQCQVDSQVTMMFWYRQQPGQSLTLIATANQGSEATYESGFVIDKFPISRPNLTFSTLTVSNMSPEDSSIYLCSVERVDLFYGYTFGSGTRLTVV.

This clonotype is termed medium-sized. V usage is TRBV2 and J usage is TRBJ2-4, with D perhaps given as TRBD1 or TRBD2 (5 bases each). The CDR3 extends over 13 amino acids. Germline CDR1 SNHLY, CDR2 FYNNEI. Trimming removed 1 base from V and 14 bases from J, with 15 bases in between. The CDR3 is CASSEGDWGLEYF. The CDR3 DNA follows: TGTGCCAGCAGTGAAGGTGACTGGGGGTTGGAGTACTTC.

Sample share makes this clonotype medium-sized (0.01 to 0.1%). The chain links TRBV6-1 to TRBJ2-7; D perhaps matches TRBD2 (6 bases). Germline CDR1 and CDR2: MNHNS and SASEGT. V lost 1 base and J 5 bases, leaving 18 bases between the germline ends. This CDR3 contains 16 residues. Written as DNA, the CDR3 is TGTGCCAGCAGTGAAGAACCCCCTGGGGGGTTCGACGAGCAGTACTTC. Translated, it gives CASSEEPPGGFDEQYF.

This clonotype ranks as medium-sized. This chain joins TRBV27 and TRBJ2-3; D call uncertain. The CDR3 extends over 14 amino acids. Germline V gene lookup returns CDR1 MNHEY and CDR2 SMNVEV (reference sequence). Trimming left V 0 bases short and J 0 bases short, with 4 bases between. The CDR3 DNA sequence: TGTGCCAGCAGTTTATCGGGCAGCACAGATACGCAGTATTTT. Residues: CASSLSGSTDTQYF.

This clonotype was observed once. This may be a read error: a much more frequent sequence differs by one nucleotide. CDR3 DNA sequence: TGCAGCGCTGCGAACAGAGATGGCTACACCTTC. It is translated as CSAANRDGYTF. The V call is TRBV29-1, the J call TRBJ1-2; D not resolved. V was shortened by 7 bases and J by 6 bases, with 12 bases between the two germline ends. CDR3 length: 11 amino acids. Germline CDR1 and CDR2: SQVTM and ANQGSEA.

This clonotype is termed medium-sized. The chain is built from TRBV14 and TRBJ1-2; 7 bases map to TRBD1. The germline V gene has CDR1 SGHDN and CDR2 FVKESK. V trimming: 4 bases; J trimming: 1 base; junction bases outside the gene matches: 6. CDR3 length equals 15 residues. The CDR3: CASSPWTGYNYGYTF. Here the CDR3 DNA reads TGTGCCAGCAGCCCGTGGACAGGCTATAACTATGGCTACACCTTC.

Within the sample, this clonotype is medium-sized. The V and J genes are TRBV4-1 and TRBJ2-5, with D unresolved. V lost 1 base and J lost 8, with 14 bases in between. This CDR3 has 14 amino acids. Per the germline V gene, CDR1 is MGHRA and CDR2 is YSYEKL. CDR3 loop: CASSQVADSDTQYF. CDR3 in DNA: TGCGCCAGCAGCCAAGTGGCAGACTCCGATACCCAGTACTTC.

By sample fraction, this clonotype is large. The rearrangement links TRBV6-5 to TRBJ1-1, with D possibly TRBD1 on 6 matching bases. Between the trimmed V and J ends, which lost 6 bases and 8 bases, there was a span of 13 bases. The CDR3 has 12 residues. Germline-derived CDR1 and CDR2 are MNHEY and SVGAGI. The CDR3: CASSQTGSEAFF. Written as DNA, the CDR3 is TGTGCCAGCAGCCAGACAGGCTCCGAAGCTTTCTTT.

This clonotype rates as large. The chain links TRBV2 to TRBJ1-2; tentatively, D is TRBD1 (5 bases). Germline V lookup: CDR1 SNHLY, CDR2 FYNNEI. Trimming took off 8 bases at V and 0 bases at J, with 16 bases between the two ends. CDR3 length: 15 amino acids. The CDR3 loop reads CASLPVGVANYGYTF. Here the CDR3 DNA reads TGTGCCAGCCTTCCAGTGGGGGTCGCTAACTATGGCTACACCTTC.

This clonotype is categorized as medium-sized. The genes are TRBV29-1 and TRBJ2-7; no reliable D call. V lost 2 bases and J lost 6, with 8 bases in between. CDR1 is SQVTM, CDR2 ANQGSEA, per germline. The CDR3 spans 11 residues. This CDR3 is CSVESNVEQYF. In DNA, the CDR3 is TGCAGCGTTGAAAGTAATGTCGAGCAGTACTTC.

The chain recombines TRBV20-1 with TRBJ2-3, with a tentative D call TRBD1 (6 bases). Trimming removed 6 bases from V and 2 bases from J, with 15 bases in between. This CDR3 comprises 14 residues. Germline CDR1 DFQATT, CDR2 SNEGSKA (reference sequence). For the CDR3, the DNA is TGCAGTGCCCCTCCACAGGGCCCCACAGATACGCAGTATTTT. This gives the protein CSAPPQGPTDTQYF.

By sample fraction, this clonotype is medium-sized. The gene calls are TRBV4-3 and TRBJ2-2; D is ambiguous. The germline V and J ends were trimmed by 3 bases and 5 bases, with 10 bases remaining between them. CDR3 length equals 14 residues. Germline V gene lookup returns CDR1 LGHNA and CDR2 YSLEER. The CDR3 coding sequence is TGCGCCAGCAGCCATGCCCGTCATACCGGGGAGCTGTTTTTT. Encoded protein: CASSHARHTGELFF.